This TCR beta chain was profiled in a study of cytomegalovirus exposure and HLA in healthy donors. Study observations and caveats: The likely origin of a cluster of highly shared sequence variants was a sequencing artifact. CMV serostatus stood as the only immune exposure information on hand.

PCR was performed using 60 Vbeta and 13 Jbeta primers. TCRdb's copy holds only in-frame clones and misses some; the assay was immunoSEQ multiplex PCR. The sample contains 150,000 to 200,000 clones, roughly 80% of which appear only once. This clone turned up a few times. Its antigen is unidentified. The origin of this receptor is a female donor in good health and CMV-seronegative. The sample was PBMCs.

The CDR3 here is CASSPGTGTSYNEQFF. The CDR3 nucleotides are TGCGCCAGCAGCCCAGGGACAGGAACCTCCTACAATGAGCAGTTCTTC. V and J are TRBV5-1 and TRBJ2-1; 8 bases map to TRBD1. V lost 4 bases, J lost 0 bases, and 6 bases stayed unmatched. Germline V gene sequence: CDR1 SGHRS, CDR2 YFSETQ. The CDR3 spans 16 residues.